One sample yielded the 29 T cell receptor beta chains listed below, sequenced in a study of T cell responses to AZD1222 COVID-19 vaccine. The table came from immunoSEQ multiplex PCR; TCRdb's copy has only in-frame clones and leaves some out. The sample gives around 99,000 clones, roughly 87% of which show up once; 9.5% to 15% is in the top ten. The sample in question was peripheral blood, obtained on day 0 of MenACWY control vaccination. The source is an adult in good health.

This chain links TRBV5-4 with TRBJ2-3; tentatively, D is TRBD1 or TRBD2 (5 bases each). The CDR3 loop spans 13 amino acids. Germline V gene sequence: CDR1 SGHNT, CDR2 YYREEE (reference sequence). V was trimmed by 3 bases and J by 1 base, leaving 6 bases between them. The CDR3 region is CASSSGRTDTQYF. Written as DNA, the CDR3 is TGTGCCAGCAGCTCGGGACGCACAGATACGCAGTATTTT.

The CDR3 DNA sequence: TGTGCCACCAGCGCCCCGGCGGGCAATCAGCCCCAGCATTTT. Translated: CATSAPAGNQPQHF. The chain joins TRBV24-1 to TRBJ1-5, with D uncertain. Germline loops: CDR1 KGHDR, CDR2 SFDVKD. This CDR3 contains 14 residues. V lost 7 bases and J lost 2, with 11 bases in between.

The chain links TRBV28 to TRBJ1-1; a possible D gene is TRBD1 (6 bases). In germline, CDR1 is MDHEN, CDR2 SYDVKM. The CDR3 has 16 residues. V dropped 4 bases and J dropped 4 bases, with 19 bases sitting between them. The CDR3 sequence is CASSSLAHRVGTEAFF. The CDR3 DNA sequence: TGTGCCAGCAGTTCCCTGGCCCACAGGGTCGGCACTGAAGCTTTCTTT.

The chain recombines TRBV5-4 with TRBJ1-6, with TRBD1 matching 11 bases. The V gene's germline CDR1 is SGHNT and CDR2 YYREEE (reference sequence). V lost 7 bases to trimming and J lost 6 bases; unmatched junction nucleotides: 12. The CDR3 covers 17 residues. For the CDR3, the DNA is TGTGCCAGCGGAAAGGGGACAGGGGGAAGAAGTAATTCACCCCTCCACTTT. Amino acid sequence: CASGKGTGGRSNSPLHF.

The V and J genes are TRBV6-2 or TRBV6-3 and TRBJ1-4; the D gene is possibly TRBD1 (6 bases). The CDR3 runs 15 residues. V was shortened by 2 bases and J by 3 bases, with 10 bases between the two germline ends. The germline V gene has CDR1 MNHEY and CDR2 SVGEGT. The CDR3 region is CASSYVGQPNEKLFF. CDR3 DNA sequence: TGTGCCAGCAGTTACGTCGGACAGCCTAATGAAAAACTGTTTTTT.

The chain combines TRBV20-1 with TRBJ2-7, with D uncertain. Germline V gene lookup returns CDR1 DFQATT and CDR2 SNEGSKA (reference sequence). The CDR3 is 14 residues long. The V gene lost 3 bases and the J gene lost 2 bases, with 14 bases spanning the gap. The CDR3 spells CSASLGSGTYEQYF. CDR3 coding DNA: TGCAGTGCTAGTCTGGGTTCAGGAACCTACGAGCAGTACTTC.

The genes are TRBV28 and TRBJ1-5, with TRBD1 as a possible D gene (6 bases). The CDR3 contains 13 residues. CDR1 and CDR2 (germline): MDHEN, SYDVKM. Trimming stripped 8 bases from V and 3 bases from J, with 11 bases between. CDR3 region: CASSRQDNQPQHF. The CDR3 nucleotides read TGTGCCAGCTCAAGACAGGACAATCAGCCCCAGCATTTT.

V gene TRBV30 combines with J gene TRBJ2-3, with D perhaps matching TRBD2 (6 bases). CDR3 length: 13 residues. Deletions cut 3 bases from V and 3 bases from J, with 10 bases between. Germline V gene lookup returns CDR1 GTSNPN and CDR2 SVGIG (reference sequence). In DNA, the CDR3 is TGTGCCTGGAGCAAGACTAGGACAGATACGCAGTATTTT. It codes for CAWSKTRTDTQYF.

Notes on this clone: The sample holds other DNA sequences that translate to the same CDR3. The V gene is TRBV7-2, the J gene TRBJ1-5; a possible D gene is TRBD1 (5 bases). V was cut by 1 base and J by 1 base, with 8 bases left in between. CDR3 length: 15 residues. Germline values: CDR1 SGHTA, CDR2 FQGNSA. CDR3 protein: CASSLVWGSNQPQHF. The DNA for the CDR3 is TGTGCCAGCAGCTTAGTCTGGGGCAGCAATCAGCCCCAGCATTTT.

The J gene is TRBJ1-3, the V gene TRBV28; the D is unclear. The V gene lost 3 bases and the J gene lost 0 bases, with 9 bases spanning the gap. The CDR3 length is 15 residues. CDR1 is MDHEN, CDR2 SYDVKM, per germline. CDR3 nucleotide sequence: TGTGCCAGCAGTTTGATCCCAAGCTCTGGAAACACCATATATTTT. Its protein is CASSLIPSSGNTIYF.

The V call is TRBV4-2, the J call TRBJ2-1; TRBD2 is a possible D gene (6 bases). This CDR3 has 15 amino acids. The V and J ends lost 0 bases and 2 bases respectively, with 8 bases between them. Germline CDR1 and CDR2: LGHNA and YNFKEQ. CDR3 in amino acids: CASSQDRGTYNEQFF. CDR3 DNA: TGTGCCAGCAGCCAAGATCGGGGGACCTACAATGAGCAGTTCTTC.

The J gene is TRBJ1-4, the V gene TRBV7-9; 7 positions match TRBD1. CDR1 SEHNR and CDR2 FQNEAQ come from the germline V gene (reference sequence). The CDR3 runs to 14 residues. J was trimmed by 2 bases and V by 6 bases; bases with no gene match: 3. DNA of the CDR3: TGTGCCAGCAGGTCGACAGGGACTAATGAAAAACTGTTTTTT. This translates into CASRSTGTNEKLFF.

This clone was seen just once. The genes are TRBV5-4 and TRBJ1-2; a possible D gene is TRBD1 (6 bases). CDR1 is SGHNT, CDR2 YYREEE, per germline (reference sequence). V was clipped by 4 bases and J by 4 bases, with 8 bases between them. The CDR3 has 12 amino acids. CDR3 sequence: CASSQDSYGYTF. CDR3 nucleotides: TGTGCCAGCAGCCAGGACAGCTATGGCTACACCTTC.

The gene calls are TRBV4-2 and TRBJ1-2, with D perhaps TRBD1 (5 bases). The V gene lost 0 bases and the J gene lost 2 bases, with 16 bases spanning the gap. The CDR3 is 17 amino acids. Germline lookup yields CDR1 LGHNA and CDR2 YNFKEQ. In nucleotides, the CDR3 is TGTGCCAGCAGCCAAGAGGTGAGGGGAGGGGCAAACTATGGCTACACCTTC. It translates to CASSQEVRGGANYGYTF.

The rearrangement uses TRBV25-1 and TRBJ2-7; D is tentatively TRBD1 or TRBD2 (5 bases each). Germline CDR1 MGHDK, CDR2 SYGVNS. The V end was cut by 7 bases, the J end by 5 bases, with 15 bases between. This CDR3 has 13 residues. In DNA form, the CDR3 reads TGTGCCAGCACTATGTCCGGGGCCCACGAGCAGTACTTC. It translates to CASTMSGAHEQYF.

The gene calls are TRBV19 and TRBJ1-1; D possibly corresponds to TRBD1 (5 bases). This CDR3 contains 17 residues. V lost 6 bases to trimming and J lost 0 bases, with 20 bases between them. Germline CDR1 LNHDA, CDR2 SQIVND (reference sequence). CDR3 sequence (DNA): TGTGCCAGTAGGGAGCCCCGGGATAGGGGCATGAACACTGAAGCTTTCTTT. Translating it yields CASREPRDRGMNTEAFF. The whole variable domain, filled in from reference TRBV19 and TRBJ1-1, reads DGGITQSPKYLFRKEGQNVTLSCEQNLNHDAMYWYRQDPGQGLRLIYYSQIVNDFQKGDIAEGYSVSREKKESFPLTVTSAQKNPTAFYLCASREPRDRGMNTEAFFGQGTRLTVV.

This rearrangement joins TRBV29-1 to TRBJ1-3, with no clear D. CDR1 and CDR2 from the germline V gene are SQVTM and ANQGSEA. CDR3 length equals 13 residues. V was clipped by 3 bases and J by 1 base, with 7 bases between them. CDR3 in DNA: TGCAGCGTTGATGGAAGGTCTGGAAACACCATATATTTT. Translation gives CSVDGRSGNTIYF.

The genes are TRBV4-3 and TRBJ2-1; the D call may be TRBD1 or TRBD2 (6 bases each). CDR3 size: 18 residues. The germline V gene encodes CDR1 LGHNA and CDR2 YSLEER. V lost 0 bases to trimming and J lost 0 bases, with 15 bases between them. The CDR3 DNA sequence: TGCGCCAGCAGCCAAGATCTTAAGGGGGGCGGCTCCTACAATGAGCAGTTCTTC. Its translation is CASSQDLKGGGSYNEQFF.

V and J are TRBV4-3 and TRBJ1-2; the D gene is possibly TRBD1 (6 bases). V gave up 4 bases and J gave up 1 base, with 7 bases separating them. Germline V lookup: CDR1 LGHNA, CDR2 YSLEER. CDR3 length: 13 amino acids. CDR3 sequence reads: CASSPDSNYGYTF. CDR3 nucleotide sequence: TGCGCCAGCAGCCCGGACAGTAACTATGGCTACACCTTC.

The chain links TRBV21-1 to TRBJ1-6; TRBD1 is the table's D call, not checked against the DNA. TRBV21-1 is a pseudogene. The CDR3 contains 16 residues. This CDR3 reads CASRTHRDRKNSPLHF. The CDR3 DNA reads TGTGCCAGCAGAACGCACCGGGACAGGAAAAATTCACCCCTCCACTTT.

The chain combines TRBV14 with TRBJ2-2; D is ambiguous. Trimming left V 3 bases short and J 5 bases short, with 7 bases between. Per the germline V gene, CDR1 is SGHDN and CDR2 is FVKESK. This CDR3 has 13 amino acids. The CDR3 spells CASSHPLTGELFF. DNA for the CDR3: TGTGCCAGCAGCCATCCCCTGACCGGGGAGCTGTTTTTT.

The chain has TRBV7-7 and TRBJ2-3; 8 nucleotides align to TRBD2. There are 13 residues in the CDR3. Germline loops: CDR1 SSHAT, CDR2 FNYEAQ (reference sequence). Trimming cost V 5 bases and J 11 bases; bases outside gene matches: 9. In DNA, the CDR3 is TGTGCCAGCAGCCCCTCGGGGGGGTTTGGGCAGTATTTT. The encoded protein is CASSPSGGFGQYF.

The genes are TRBV11-2 and TRBJ2-6; the D is unclear. Germline CDR1 and CDR2: SGHAT and FQNNGV. There are 13 residues in the CDR3. The V and J ends lost 1 base and 4 bases respectively, with 2 bases between them. Here the CDR3 DNA reads TGTGCCAGCAGCTTAGTCGGGGCCAACGTCCTGACTTTC. This codes for CASSLVGANVLTF.

The V gene is TRBV9, the J gene TRBJ1-2, with D maybe TRBD1 (5 bases). Trimming removed 0 bases from V and 6 bases from J, with 15 bases in between. Per the germline V gene, CDR1 is SGDLS and CDR2 is YYNGEE. The CDR3 runs to 15 residues. The CDR3 DNA follows: TGTGCCAGCAGCGTAGGGACTTTAGGGGAGGATGGCTACACCTTC. The encoded protein is CASSVGTLGEDGYTF.

The chain uses TRBV9 and TRBJ1-6, with no clear D. From germline, CDR1 is SGDLS and CDR2 YYNGEE. The CDR3 covers 15 residues. Trimming took off 1 base at V and 7 bases at J, with 12 bases between the two ends. The CDR3 reads CASSVSPINNSPLHF. CDR3 bases: TGTGCCAGCAGCGTATCCCCGATAAACAATTCACCCCTCCACTTT.

The chain couples TRBV6-5 to TRBJ1-5; D is perhaps TRBD1 (5 bases). The CDR3 spans 14 residues. V was cut by 0 bases and J by 6 bases, with 9 bases left in between. In germline, CDR1 is MNHEY, CDR2 SVGAGI. The CDR3 is CASSYSSGTQPQHF. The CDR3 region has the DNA TGTGCCAGCAGTTACTCCTCGGGGACTCAGCCCCAGCATTTT.

The chain links TRBV7-2 to TRBJ1-1; the D is unclear. The CDR3 has 14 residues. V was shortened by 3 bases and J by 1 base, with 9 bases between the two germline ends. The germline V gene has CDR1 SGHTA and CDR2 FQGNSA. The CDR3 protein is CASSFTPGNTEAFF. The CDR3 coding sequence is TGTGCCAGCAGCTTTACCCCAGGGAACACTGAAGCTTTCTTT.

J is TRBJ1-5 and V is TRBV28, with D perhaps TRBD1 (5 bases). Looked up from germline, CDR1 is MDHEN and CDR2 is SYDVKM. The CDR3 is made up of 13 amino acids. V gave up 6 bases and J gave up 7 bases, with 13 bases separating them. The CDR3 here is CASRQPGGQPQHF. The CDR3 coding sequence is TGTGCCAGCAGACAGCCGGGGGGGCAGCCCCAGCATTTT.

V gene TRBV9 combines with J gene TRBJ2-3; no definite D call. The CDR3 is made up of 14 amino acids. Germline assignment: CDR1 SGDLS and CDR2 YYNGEE. Trimming removed 0 bases at V and 4 bases at J, with 9 bases between. The chain's CDR3 is CASSVGLPSDTQYF. CDR3 coding DNA: TGTGCCAGCAGCGTAGGCCTCCCCTCAGATACGCAGTATTTT.